The 6 T cell receptor beta chains listed next were all sequenced from one sample in a study of CD4 and CD8 cells across lung adenocarcinoma regions. TCRdb reanalysed the PCR reads using MiXCR and keeps one entry per CDR3 protein. The table records under 15,000 distinct CDR3 sequences, approximately 57% of them present only once. The sequencing sample was made of CD8+ T cells from the center of a lung tumor. The receptor source for this set is a female donor with lung adenocarcinoma. The CD4 and CD8 labels of this study may be unreliable.

In regard to this clonotype: Germline is not matched at one junction end, which may reflect a read error. This chain links TRBV10-1 with TRBJ2-2, with TRBD1 as a possible D gene (6 bases). Germline V lookup: CDR1 WNHNN, CDR2 SYGVQD (reference sequence). The CDR3 has 13 amino acids. The CDR3 region is CASSDRDTGDQYF. CDR3 sequence (DNA): TGCGCCAGCAGTGACAGGGACACCGGGGACCAGTATTTC.

The V gene is TRBV6-1, the J gene TRBJ1-4, with 7 bases lining up with TRBD1. There are 14 residues in the CDR3. V trimming: 7 bases; J trimming: 6 bases; junction bases outside the gene matches: 8. Germline values: CDR1 MNHNS, CDR2 SASEGT. The CDR3 DNA sequence: TGTGCCAGCACTGGCAACACAGGGGATGAAAAACTGTTTTTT. Protein: CASTGNTGDEKLFF.

The gene calls are TRBV10-2 and TRBJ2-5; D uncertain. The J call may be wrong; the DNA end is better matched by TRBJ2-7. Germline V gives CDR1 WSHSY, CDR2 SAAADI. The CDR3 is 14 residues long. The CDR3 here is CASSEHRTRYEQYV. The CDR3 DNA sequence: TGCGCCAGCAGTGAACACCGAACAAGATACGAGCAGTACGTC.

The gene calls are TRBV12-3 or TRBV12-4 and TRBJ2-5; D is perhaps TRBD1 (6 bases). The CDR3 extends over 14 amino acids. Deletions cut 3 bases from V and 4 bases from J, with 12 bases between. CDR3 region: CASSFNRAGETQYF. As DNA, the CDR3 is TGTGCCAGCAGTTTCAACAGGGCTGGAGAGACCCAGTACTTC.

The chain combines TRBV9 with TRBJ1-1, with TRBD1 matching 10 bases. V shed 0 bases and J 7 bases; nucleotides not matched to a gene: 0. Germline loops: CDR1 SGDLS, CDR2 YYNGEE. CDR3 length equals 13 residues. Here the CDR3 DNA reads TGTGCCAGCAGCGTAGGGACAGGGGGTGAAGCTTTCTTT. This translates into CASSVGTGGEAFF.

Comment on this clonotype: At one of its ends the junction is not consistent with the germline gene, which may arise from a read error. The chain couples TRBV6-1 to TRBJ2-4; D remains ambiguous. TRBJ2-3 explains the end of the DNA better; the J call may be wrong. The CDR3 is 12 residues long. Germline V gene data show CDR1 as MNHNS and CDR2 as SASEGT. The CDR3 protein is CARSETKNIQYF. The CDR3 nucleotides read TGTGCCAGGAGTGAAACAAAAAACATTCAGTATTTT.